One and the same sample provided the 31 T cell receptor beta chains below, sequenced in a study of blood T cell repertoires in COVID-19. The assay was immunoSEQ multiplex PCR, and TCRdb's table has in-frame clones only and misses some. The table records about 190,000 clones, 82% of them present only once. Sequencing used peripheral blood. All receptors come from a woman older than 75 with active or convalescent COVID-19.

Written as DNA, the CDR3 is TGCGCCAGCAGGACTAGCGGGAGTCTGTATGAGCAGTTCTTC. Amino acids: CASRTSGSLYEQFF. The rearrangement uses TRBV10-2 and TRBJ2-1; 12 nucleotides align to TRBD2. V lost 6 bases, J lost 8 bases, and 5 bases stayed unmatched. The CDR3 contains 14 residues. The germline gives CDR1 WSHSY, CDR2 SAAADI.

The CDR3 DNA sequence: TGCGCCAGCAGCTTGGGAGTCGGGACGAACACCGGGGAGCTGTTTTTT. Its protein is CASSLGVGTNTGELFF. This chain joins TRBV5-1 and TRBJ2-2; TRBD2 is a possible D gene (5 bases). V shed 0 bases and J shed 0 bases, with 9 bases lying between them. CDR3 length: 16 residues. Per the germline V gene, CDR1 is SGHRS and CDR2 is YFSETQ.

This clone has just one count. The rearrangement joins TRBV5-1 to TRBJ2-1, with 7 nucleotides matching TRBD2. The germline V gene encodes CDR1 SGHRS and CDR2 YFSETQ. The CDR3 runs to 15 residues. Losses at the gene ends were 5 bases for V and 1 base for J; bases not matched to a gene: 6. The DNA of the CDR3 is TGCGCCAGCAGGCCGGGAGGTCAGTCCTACAATGAGCAGTTCTTC. Translated, it gives CASRPGGQSYNEQFF.

The chain recombines TRBV7-3 with TRBJ2-1, with 7 positions matching TRBD2. Unmatched junction bases numbered 11, after V lost 4 bases and J lost 8 bases. CDR3 size: 15 residues. Germline-derived CDR1 and CDR2 are SGHTA and FQGTGA. CDR3 in amino acids: CASSSVGLVVDEQFF. The CDR3 DNA sequence: TGTGCCAGCAGCTCTGTAGGACTAGTGGTCGATGAGCAGTTCTTC. Variable domain in full (rest from reference TRBV7-3 and TRBJ2-1): GAGVSQTPSNKVTEKGKYVELRCDPISGHTALYWYRQSLGQGPEFLIYFQGTGAADDSGLPNDRFFAVRPEGSVSTLKIQRTERGDSAVYLCASSSVGLVVDEQFFGPGTRLTVL.

CDR3 amino acids: CAISVPRTSGSTDTGELFF. The DNA for the CDR3 is TGTGCCATCAGTGTACCACGGACTAGCGGGAGTACTGACACCGGGGAGCTGTTTTTT. This chain links TRBV10-3 with TRBJ2-2, with 13 bases that match TRBD2. From germline, CDR1 is ENHRY and CDR2 SYGVKD. V lost 4 bases, J lost 3 bases, and 11 bases stayed unmatched. This CDR3 comprises 19 residues.

This clone showed up just a few times. This rearrangement joins TRBV25-1 to TRBJ2-2, with D perhaps matching TRBD2 (5 bases). Per the germline V gene, CDR1 is MGHDK and CDR2 is SYGVNS. Trimming stripped 3 bases from V and 2 bases from J, with 7 bases between. This CDR3 has 14 amino acids. CDR3 region: CASSDRTNTGELFF. The CDR3, as DNA: TGTGCCAGCAGTGATAGGACTAACACCGGGGAGCTGTTTTTT.

The gene calls are TRBV29-1 and TRBJ2-7; D not resolved. The CDR3 has 12 residues. V was trimmed by 7 bases and J by 0 bases, leaving 10 bases between them. Germline CDR1 and CDR2: SQVTM and ANQGSEA. For the CDR3, the DNA is TGCAGCGCGACTGAGAGCTCCTACGAGCAGTACTTC. Translation gives CSATESSYEQYF.

The V and J genes are TRBV5-1 and TRBJ2-7, with 8 bases aligning to TRBD1. V trimming: 4 bases; J trimming: 6 bases; junction bases outside the gene matches: 6. Germline V gives CDR1 SGHRS, CDR2 YFSETQ. CDR3 length: 13 amino acids. DNA for the CDR3: TGCGCCAGCAGCCAGCAACAGGGGGTCGAGCAGTACTTC. Translating it yields CASSQQQGVEQYF.

The chain links TRBV5-1 to TRBJ1-6; D perhaps matches TRBD1 (6 bases). The CDR3 is 14 residues long. The ends were cut back, 4 bases at V and 5 bases at J, with 10 bases in the middle. Looked up from germline, CDR1 is SGHRS and CDR2 is YFSETQ. The CDR3 sequence is CASSPWDNNSPLHF. The CDR3 DNA reads as TGCGCCAGCAGCCCATGGGACAATAATTCACCCCTCCACTTT.

This chain links TRBV10-2 with TRBJ1-6, with a possible D match to TRBD1 (5 bases). The CDR3 has 16 residues. Germline V CDR1 and CDR2: WSHSY, SAAADI. Trimming shortened V by 0 bases and J by 11 bases, and 17 bases separated the two germline ends. The CDR3 sequence is CASSESTGLPRPPLHF. CDR3 DNA sequence: TGCGCCAGCAGTGAGTCGACGGGACTCCCCAGGCCACCCCTCCACTTT.

This chain uses TRBV7-9 with TRBJ1-1; tentatively, D is TRBD1 (5 bases). The V end was cut by 1 base, the J end by 4 bases, with 16 bases between. CDR3 length: 16 residues. CDR1 SEHNR and CDR2 FQNEAQ come from the germline V gene (reference sequence). CDR3 in amino acids: CASSLGGGIGVTEAFF. CDR3 nucleotides: TGTGCCAGCAGCTTAGGCGGGGGTATAGGGGTCACTGAAGCTTTCTTT.

The chain has TRBV19 and TRBJ1-5; D may be TRBD1 (6 bases). The CDR3 spans 15 residues. The V gene's germline CDR1 is LNHDA and CDR2 SQIVND (reference sequence). V lost 4 bases and J 0 bases, leaving 10 bases between the germline ends. The CDR3 DNA sequence: TGTGCCAGTAGTAGACAGGAGATTAGCAATCAGCCCCAGCATTTT. It encodes CASSRQEISNQPQHF. Together with reference TRBV19 and TRBJ1-5, the CDR3 gives the full variable domain: DGGITQSPKYLFRKEGQNVTLSCEQNLNHDAMYWYRQDPGQGLRLIYYSQIVNDFQKGDIAEGYSVSREKKESFPLTVTSAQKNPTAFYLCASSRQEISNQPQHFGDGTRLSIL.

The CDR3 bases are TGTGCCAGCTTAGGGGCGTTTGAAGAGACCCAGTACTTC. It specifies CASLGAFEETQYF. J is TRBJ2-5 and V is TRBV11-2; TRBD1 might be the D (5 bases). The CDR3 sequence is 13 residues long. The germline gives CDR1 SGHAT, CDR2 FQNNGV. V lost 8 bases and J lost 3, with 13 bases in between.

The rearrangement joins TRBV25-1 to TRBJ2-6; D not certain. CDR1 and CDR2 from the germline V gene are MGHDK and SYGVNS. The ends were cut back, 7 bases at V and 4 bases at J, with 11 bases in the middle. The CDR3 covers 14 residues. The CDR3 sequence: CASTSNGGANVLTF. The CDR3 bases are TGTGCCAGCACCTCCAACGGGGGGGCCAACGTCCTGACTTTC.

The chain joins TRBV28 to TRBJ2-1, with D possibly TRBD2 on 7 matching bases. Germline-derived CDR1 and CDR2 are MDHEN and SYDVKM. Trimming cost V 10 bases and J 2 bases, with 21 bases left between them. This CDR3 contains 16 residues. The DNA of the CDR3 is TGTGCCACCACAATTAGGGGGGGCCCCGCCTACAATGAGCAGTTCTTC. Its protein is CATTIRGGPAYNEQFF.

This clone was seen just once. V usage is TRBV6-5 and J usage is TRBJ2-7, with 8 nucleotides matching TRBD1. Germline V CDR1 and CDR2: MNHEY, SVGAGI. The length of the CDR3 is 13 residues. J was trimmed by 3 bases and V by 6 bases; bases with no gene match: 4. The CDR3 loop reads CASRRQGNYEQYF. CDR3 nucleotide sequence: TGTGCCAGCAGACGACAGGGGAACTACGAGCAGTACTTC.

The chain uses TRBV2 and TRBJ2-7; TRBD2 matches at 12 bases. The CDR3 has 14 residues. The germline CDR1 and CDR2 sequences are SNHLY and FYNNEI. After removal of 5 bases from V and 7 bases from J, the junction contained 6 bases not matched to a gene. CDR3: CASSRLAGEGEQYF. The DNA for the CDR3 is TGTGCCAGCAGTCGACTAGCGGGAGAGGGTGAGCAGTACTTC.

This chain joins TRBV6-5 and TRBJ1-4; a weak D match, TRBD1 (6 bases). The CDR3 consists of 15 residues. V was clipped by 4 bases and J by 4 bases, with 13 bases between them. CDR1 is MNHEY and CDR2 is SVGAGI in the germline V gene. This chain's CDR3 is CASSSVEGDNEKLFF. DNA of the CDR3: TGTGCCAGCAGTTCTGTTGAGGGGGATAATGAAAAACTGTTTTTT.

The chain has TRBV19 and TRBJ1-1; 8 bases match TRBD1. Trimming cost V 3 bases and J 7 bases; bases outside gene matches: 10. The germline V gene encodes CDR1 LNHDA and CDR2 SQIVND (reference sequence). CDR3 length equals 15 residues. This chain's CDR3 is CASSIEPGGHGEAFF. DNA of the CDR3: TGTGCCAGTAGTATCGAACCAGGGGGCCACGGTGAAGCTTTCTTT.

V and J are TRBV5-5 and TRBJ2-7; 7 bases align to TRBD1. The CDR3 covers 15 residues. Losses at the gene ends were 0 bases for V and 3 bases for J; bases not matched to a gene: 6. Germline V gives CDR1 SGHKS, CDR2 YYEKEE (reference sequence). CDR3 sequence: CASSLAPAGGYEQYF. CDR3 coding DNA: TGTGCCAGCAGCTTGGCCCCGGCAGGGGGCTACGAGCAGTACTTC.

This clone is a singleton in its sample. The rearrangement joins TRBV27 to TRBJ2-7; D might be TRBD2 (6 bases). The ends were cut back, 3 bases at V and 9 bases at J, with 6 bases in the middle. CDR1 MNHEY and CDR2 SMNVEV come from the germline V gene (reference sequence). This CDR3 spans 10 amino acids. The CDR3 DNA reads TGTGCCAGCAGTTTGGGGGGGCAGTACTTC. Amino acids: CASSLGGQYF.

This sequence joins TRBV6-5 and TRBJ2-2; tentatively, D is TRBD2 (6 bases). The CDR3 runs 15 residues. V was cut by 6 bases and J by 3 bases, with 14 bases left in between. Germline CDR1 reads MNHEY; CDR2 reads SVGAGI. For the CDR3, the DNA is TGTGCCAGCAGGGGGTGGGACTTCTACACCGGGGAGCTGTTTTTT. Its translation: CASRGWDFYTGELFF.

This clone turned up a few times. This chain connects TRBV2 to TRBJ2-2, with D possibly being TRBD2 (6 bases). CDR3 length equals 16 residues. Trimming cost V 3 bases and J 5 bases, with 16 bases left between them. CDR1 is SNHLY, CDR2 FYNNEI, per germline. The CDR3 nucleotides read TGTGCCAGCAGTGACCCCGGGCTAGCGCGGACCGGGGAGCTGTTTTTT. Translated: CASSDPGLARTGELFF.

This clone was seen just once. This chain connects TRBV5-1 to TRBJ2-1; 8 bases map to TRBD1. CDR3 length: 14 residues. Trimming took 0 bases from V and 10 from J; bases not matched to a gene: 6. Germline CDR1 reads SGHRS; CDR2 reads YFSETQ. The CDR3: CASSLGGQGPEQFF. The CDR3 coding sequence is TGCGCCAGCAGCTTGGGAGGACAGGGCCCCGAGCAGTTCTTC.

This clone has a single count. The chain couples TRBV6-6 to TRBJ2-3; TRBD2 matches at 7 bases. With V trimmed by 7 bases and J by 6 bases, 7 bases remained unmatched. This CDR3 is built from 13 residues. Germline-derived CDR1 and CDR2 are MNHNY and SVGAGI (reference sequence). The DNA for the CDR3 is TGTGCCAGCAAACGACTAGCCTGGGATACGCAGTATTTT. The encoded protein is CASKRLAWDTQYF.

This clone was found a few times. The gene calls are TRBV5-8 and TRBJ2-3; a weak D match, TRBD1 (6 bases). The CDR3 is 14 residues long. CDR1 is SGHTS, CDR2 YDEGEE, per germline. V was trimmed by 4 bases and J by 2 bases, leaving 11 bases between them. The CDR3 here is CASSINRATDTQYF. For the CDR3, the DNA is TGTGCCAGCAGCATCAACAGGGCCACAGATACGCAGTATTTT.

CDR3 sequence reads: CASSLRPGTGSGNTIYF. The CDR3 DNA follows: TGTGCCAGCAGCTTGAGGCCCGGGACAGGGAGTGGAAACACCATATATTTT. The V call is TRBV13, the J call TRBJ1-3; 9 bases line up with TRBD1. V shed 3 bases and J 3 bases; nucleotides not matched to a gene: 9. The CDR3 spans 17 residues. The germline V gene encodes CDR1 PRHDT and CDR2 FYEKMQ (reference sequence).

The rearrangement joins TRBV28 to TRBJ1-1, with a possible D match to TRBD1 (5 bases). CDR3 length: 12 residues. Germline assignment: CDR1 MDHEN and CDR2 SYDVKM. Trimming pared 2 bases from V and 11 bases from J, leaving 12 bases between. The CDR3 nucleotides are TGTGCCAGCAGTTTACCGGGGGAATACGCTTTCTTT. Its translation: CASSLPGEYAFF.

Concerning this clone itself: A read error may produce the germline difference seen at one junction end. This chain joins TRBV7-9 and TRBJ1-1, with 8 nucleotides matching TRBD1. Germline V lookup: CDR1 SEHNR, CDR2 FQNEAQ (reference sequence). This CDR3 comprises 14 residues. The CDR3 spells CASSPRQGNPEAFF. In nucleotides, the CDR3 is TGTGCCAGCAGCCCCCGACAGGGGAACCCTGAAGCTTTCTTT.

This clone has just a few counts. The CDR3 DNA reads as TGTGCCAGCAGTCTCGGACTAGCGGGAGATTACAATGAGCAGTTCTTC. It translates to CASSLGLAGDYNEQFF. The chain has TRBV27 and TRBJ2-1; 13 bases fit TRBD2. The V gene's germline CDR1 is MNHEY and CDR2 SMNVEV (reference sequence). This CDR3 is 16 amino acids long. The V gene end was trimmed by 5 bases and the J gene end by 4 bases; junction bases not matched to a gene: 5.

This chain connects TRBV9 to TRBJ2-7; D unclear. V was cut by 4 bases and J by 5 bases, with 16 bases left in between. The CDR3 extends over 14 amino acids. Germline V gene lookup returns CDR1 SGDLS and CDR2 YYNGEE. The CDR3 protein is CASSPQRGINEQYF. CDR3 nucleotides: TGTGCCAGCAGCCCCCAGAGAGGAATAAACGAGCAGTACTTC. Using reference TRBV9 and TRBJ2-7 for the parts outside the CDR3, the full variable domain is DSGVTQTPKHLITATGQRVTLRCSPRSGDLSVYWYQQSLDQGLQFLIQYYNGEERAKGNILERFSAQQFPDLHSELNLSSLELGDSALYFCASSPQRGINEQYFGPGTRLTVT.